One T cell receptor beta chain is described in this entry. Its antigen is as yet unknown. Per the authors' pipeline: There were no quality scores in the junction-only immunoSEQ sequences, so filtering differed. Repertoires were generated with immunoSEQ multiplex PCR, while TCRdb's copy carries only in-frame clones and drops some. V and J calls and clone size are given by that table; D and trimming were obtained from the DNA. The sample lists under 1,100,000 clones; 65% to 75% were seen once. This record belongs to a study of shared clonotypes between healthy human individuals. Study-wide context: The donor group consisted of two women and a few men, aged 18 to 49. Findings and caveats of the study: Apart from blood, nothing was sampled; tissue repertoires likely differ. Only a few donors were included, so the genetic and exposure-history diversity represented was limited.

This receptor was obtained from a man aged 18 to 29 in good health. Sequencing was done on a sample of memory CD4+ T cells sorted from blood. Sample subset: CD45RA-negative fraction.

In nucleotides, the CDR3 is TGTGCCAGCAGTACGGGACAGGTAAACATTCAGTACTTC. Its protein is CASSTGQVNIQYF. The chain is built from TRBV2 and TRBJ2-4; 8 bases are shared with TRBD1. Germline V CDR1 and CDR2: SNHLY, FYNNEI. The CDR3 runs 13 residues. After removal of 5 bases from V and 6 bases from J, the junction contained 3 bases not matched to a gene.